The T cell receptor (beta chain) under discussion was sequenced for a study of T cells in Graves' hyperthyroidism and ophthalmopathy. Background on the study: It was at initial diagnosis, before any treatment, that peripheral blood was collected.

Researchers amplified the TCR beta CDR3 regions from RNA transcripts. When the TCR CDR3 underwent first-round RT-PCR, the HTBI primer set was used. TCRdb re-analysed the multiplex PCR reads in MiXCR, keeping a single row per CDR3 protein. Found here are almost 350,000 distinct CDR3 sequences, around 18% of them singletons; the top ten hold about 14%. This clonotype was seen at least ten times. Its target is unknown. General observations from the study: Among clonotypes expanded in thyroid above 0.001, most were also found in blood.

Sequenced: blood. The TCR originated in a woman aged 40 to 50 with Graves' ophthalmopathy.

CDR3 DNA sequence: TGTGCCAGCTTAAAGGGGTTCGAGCAGTACTTC. Amino acid sequence: CASLKGFEQYF. The rearrangement joins TRBV28 to TRBJ2-7, with D possibly being TRBD1 (5 bases). Trimming took 8 bases from V and 6 from J, leaving 11 bases between them. The CDR3 covers 11 residues. The V gene's germline CDR1 is MDHEN and CDR2 SYDVKM.